The present entry profiles one TCR beta chain with its context. Attachment of unique molecular identifiers to individual cDNA molecules was performed. TCRdb processed the 5' RACE reads anew with MiXCR; each CDR3 protein has one entry. The top ten hold 4.5% to 7% of the sample, which has tens of thousands of distinct CDR3 sequences, under 15% seen once. These data come from a study of early T cells in non-severe SARS-CoV-2 infection. Study-level information: From unsorted whole blood, bulk RNA was sequenced, and the chains remained unpaired.

This CDR3 contains 15 residues. From germline, CDR1 is SNHLY and CDR2 FYNNEI. V lost 7 bases to trimming and J lost 3 bases; unmatched junction nucleotides: 12. This receptor was taken from an adult who was a healthcare worker with PCR-confirmed SARS-CoV-2 infection or an uninfected control (not recorded which). This rearrangement joins TRBV2 to TRBJ2-7; TRBD1 agrees at 7 bases. The sequencing input was whole blood. The CDR3 DNA sequence: TGTGCCAGCATAAAGTCCGGGACAGTGTACTACGAGCAGTACTTC. Translation: CASIKSGTVYYEQYF.